The rows below give T cell receptor beta chains drawn from one sample of a study of cytomegalovirus exposure and HLA in healthy donors. Method: immunoSEQ multiplex PCR; TCRdb's copy keeps in-frame clones and lacks some. This table has 140,000 to 150,000 clones, 80% appearing once. The specimen was PBMCs. The receptor set was obtained from a man between 40 and 49 years old in good health and CMV-seronegative. The CDR3 runs from the conserved cysteine through the conserved F or W. Each record gives: V gene, D gene, J gene, clone size, CDR3 protein, CDR3 DNA. D genes are given only for firm matches. Some rows have no size entry. The others give once, few or many, or a class for an expanded clone.

TRBV7-3	NA	TRBJ2-7	NA	CASSLTGGEQYF	TGTGCCAGCAGCTTAACCGGGGGCGAGCAGTACTTC
TRBV2	NA	TRBJ2-1	NA	CASRALEQFF	TGTGCCAGCAGGGCCCTTGAGCAGTTCTTC
TRBV11-2	NA	TRBJ1-6	NA	CASSLVGSGANFYNSPLHF	TGTGCCAGCAGCTTAGTAGGTAGTGGGGCGAATTTCTATAATTCACCCCTCCACTTT
TRBV6-5	NA	TRBJ2-3	NA	CASSYSGAGSTDTQYF	TGTGCCAGCAGTTACTCTGGGGCAGGGAGCACAGATACGCAGTATTTT
TRBV7-2	TRBD2	TRBJ2-5	NA	CASSLEGRGETQYF	TGTGCCAGCAGCTTAGAAGGGAGGGGAGAGACCCAGTACTTC
TRBV28	TRBD1	TRBJ2-3	NA	CASSAQGDGTDTQYF	TGTGCCAGCAGCGCACAGGGGGACGGGACAGATACGCAGTATTTT
TRBV12-5	NA	TRBJ2-1	once	CASGLTKGEQFF	TGTGCTAGTGGTCTCACAAAGGGGGAGCAGTTCTTC
TRBV5-1	NA	TRBJ2-7	NA	CASSRGGLSYEQYF	TGCGCCAGCAGCAGGGGGGGGCTATCCTACGAGCAGTACTTC
TRBV28	NA	TRBJ1-1	few	CASKRFQNTEAFF	TGTGCCAGCAAGCGGTTCCAGAACACTGAAGCTTTCTTT
TRBV19	TRBD1	TRBJ1-6	once	CASGQGKESPLHF	TGTGCCAGCGGACAGGGGAAAGAGTCACCCCTCCACTTT
TRBV14	TRBD1	TRBJ1-2	NA	CASSQDRGRGRDYGYTF	TGTGCCAGCAGCCAAGATCGCGGGAGGGGGCGTGACTATGGCTACACCTTC
TRBV7-3	TRBD1	TRBJ2-5	NA	CASGLNTGGQETQYF	TGTGCCAGCGGCTTAAACACAGGGGGACAAGAGACCCAGTACTTC
TRBV25-1	NA	TRBJ2-7	NA	CASSRLDEQYF	TGTGCCAGCAGTAGACTTGACGAGCAGTACTTC
TRBV5-1	TRBD1	TRBJ1-2	NA	CASKPGQVFNYGYTF	TGCGCCAGCAAGCCAGGACAGGTTTTTAACTATGGCTACACCTTC
TRBV11-2	NA	TRBJ1-1	NA	CASSVTRNTEAFF	TGTGCCAGCAGCGTAACAAGGAACACTGAAGCTTTCTTT
TRBV10-1	TRBD1	TRBJ2-7	NA	CASSERRLTGDHEQYF	TGCGCCAGCAGTGAGCGGAGGCTAACAGGGGACCACGAGCAGTACTTC
TRBV6-1	TRBD1	TRBJ1-4	NA	CASRDRGFLNEKLFF	TGTGCCAGCAGGGACAGGGGTTTCCTTAATGAAAAACTGTTTTTT
TRBV6-5	NA	TRBJ1-6	NA	CASSYGTINYNSPLHF	TGTGCCAGCAGTTACGGGACAATCAACTATAATTCACCCCTCCACTTT
TRBV4-3	TRBD1	TRBJ1-1	NA	CASSQAGTGNFFF	TGCGCCAGCAGCCAAGCTGGGACAGGGAACTTTTTCTTT
TRBV6-5	TRBD1	TRBJ1-3	few	CASSYGTGAGNTIYF	TGTGCCAGCAGTTACGGGACAGGGGCTGGAAACACCATATATTTT
TRBV9	NA	TRBJ2-7	NA	CASSVGSGLSYEQYF	TGTGCCAGCAGCGTAGGTTCTGGACTGAGCTACGAGCAGTACTTC
TRBV29-1	TRBD1	TRBJ2-3	NA	CSVREGASTDTQYF	TGCAGCGTCCGAGAGGGGGCCTCCACAGATACGCAGTATTTT
TRBV7-7	TRBD2	TRBJ2-5	NA	CASSTRTSGAPGTQYF	TGTGCTAGCAGCACCAGGACTAGCGGGGCGCCTGGGACCCAGTACTTC
TRBV10-1	TRBD2	TRBJ2-1	NA	CASSTTSGYNEQFF	TGCGCCAGCAGTACGACTAGCGGTTACAATGAGCAGTTCTTC
TRBV7-9	NA	TRBJ1-1	NA	CASSLGGQSTEAFF	TGTGCCAGCAGCTTAGGTGGGCAAAGCACTGAAGCTTTCTTT
TRBV6-1	TRBD1	TRBJ2-7	NA	CASSEYVGTVLYEQYF	TGTGCCAGCAGTGAATATGTTGGGACAGTACTCTACGAGCAGTACTTC
TRBV27	NA	TRBJ2-7	few	CASSRQYGYEQYF	TGTGCCAGCAGCCGACAGTACGGTTACGAGCAGTACTTC
TRBV19	TRBD1	TRBJ1-1	few	CASSMLGGQILNTEAFF	TGTGCCAGTAGTATGTTGGGGGGACAGATATTGAACACTGAAGCTTTCTTT
TRBV7-2	TRBD1	TRBJ2-6	NA	CASRGTGGSGANVLTF	TGTGCCAGCAGGGGGACAGGGGGCTCTGGGGCCAACGTCCTGACTTTC
TRBV7-4	TRBD1	TRBJ1-3	NA	CARTTGVDRGNTIYF	TGTGCCCGAACGACAGGGGTGGATCGTGGAAACACCATATATTTT
TRBV5-5	TRBD1	TRBJ2-7	NA	CASSEKGAPRYEQYF	TGTGCCAGCAGCGAGAAGGGGGCCCCCAGGTACGAGCAGTACTTC
TRBV19	NA	TRBJ1-5	NA	CASSIYPGVGQPQHF	TGTGCCAGTAGTATCTACCCGGGGGTGGGACAGCCCCAGCATTTT
TRBV5-1	TRBD1	TRBJ1-2	NA	CASSLEPGQGSGYTF	TGCGCCAGCAGCTTGGAGCCGGGACAGGGGAGCGGCTACACCTTC
TRBV7-3	NA	TRBJ1-1	NA	CASSLTGGHPYMNTEAFF	TGTGCCAGCAGCTTAACGGGTGGACACCCTTACATGAACACTGAAGCTTTCTTT
TRBV6-1	NA	TRBJ1-1	few	CASTAQVNTEAFF	TGTGCCAGCACTGCACAGGTGAACACTGAAGCTTTCTTT
TRBV11-2	NA	TRBJ2-7	few	CASSALTLSSYEQYF	TGTGCCAGCAGCGCGTTAACGTTGAGCTCCTACGAGCAGTACTTC
TRBV19	TRBD1	TRBJ2-7	few	CASSNAETGYYEQYF	TGTGCCAGTAGTAATGCTGAGACAGGGTACTACGAGCAGTACTTC
TRBV5-8	TRBD2	TRBJ2-3	NA	CASSSGLAGAGDTQYF	TGTGCCAGCAGCTCGGGACTAGCGGGGGCGGGAGATACGCAGTATTTT
TRBV11-2	NA	TRBJ2-1	NA	CASSLDRGAGYNEQFF	TGTGCCAGCAGCTTAGACCGGGGGGCCGGGTACAATGAGCAGTTCTTC
TRBV30	TRBD1	TRBJ1-4	once	CAWSGTGYEKLFF	TGTGCCTGGAGTGGGACAGGATATGAAAAACTGTTTTTT
TRBV6-1	NA	TRBJ1-5	few	CASRLLPQGNQPQHF	TGTGCCAGCAGACTTCTTCCACAGGGAAATCAGCCCCAGCATTTT
TRBV5-6	NA	TRBJ1-5	NA	CASSLAGGSNQPQHF	TGTGCCAGCAGCTTGGCCGGGGGTAGCAATCAGCCCCAGCATTTT
TRBV2	NA	TRBJ2-3	NA	CASRTGTGDTQYF	TGTGCCAGCAGAACCGGGACTGGGGATACGCAGTATTTT
TRBV5-8	TRBD1	TRBJ1-1	NA	CASSPGQVEAFF	TGTGCCAGCAGCCCGGGACAGGTAGAAGCTTTCTTT
TRBV5-4	NA	TRBJ1-5	NA	CASSAGLNQPQHF	TGTGCCAGCAGCGCAGGTCTCAATCAGCCCCAGCATTTT
TRBV7-6	NA	TRBJ2-7	NA	CASSLAPGGNGYEQYF	TGTGCCAGCAGCTTAGCGCCGGGGGGCAATGGCTACGAGCAGTACTTC
TRBV2	TRBD2	TRBJ2-3	NA	CASITWTSGVTDTQYF	TGTGCCAGCATTACATGGACTAGCGGGGTCACAGATACGCAGTATTTT
TRBV4-3	TRBD1	TRBJ1-1	NA	CASSQDHRTGAPEAFF	TGCGCCAGCAGCCAAGATCATAGGACAGGGGCTCCTGAAGCTTTCTTT
TRBV5-1	TRBD1	TRBJ2-4	once	CASSLDPQGSLWSPYF	TGCGCCAGCAGCTTGGACCCACAGGGGTCTCTCTGGTCTCCGTACTTC
TRBV4-1	TRBD1	TRBJ2-7	NA	CASSQAADRGNEQYF	TGCGCCAGCAGCCAGGCCGCCGACAGGGGGAACGAGCAGTACTTC
TRBV6-5	TRBD1	TRBJ1-1	NA	CASSYGRGRTGTEAFF	TGTGCCAGCAGTTACGGCAGGGGGCGAACGGGCACTGAAGCTTTCTTT
TRBV25-1	NA	TRBJ1-1	NA	CASREGGSMLRMNTEAFF	TGTGCCAGCAGGGAGGGAGGCTCGATGCTGCGAATGAACACTGAAGCTTTCTTT
TRBV5-3	TRBD2	TRBJ2-1	NA	CARSLGTRSEQFF	TGTGCCAGAAGCTTGGGGACTAGAAGTGAGCAGTTCTTC
TRBV29-1	NA	TRBJ2-7	NA	CSAQGGTYEQYF	TGCAGCGCCCAAGGAGGGACCTACGAGCAGTACTTC